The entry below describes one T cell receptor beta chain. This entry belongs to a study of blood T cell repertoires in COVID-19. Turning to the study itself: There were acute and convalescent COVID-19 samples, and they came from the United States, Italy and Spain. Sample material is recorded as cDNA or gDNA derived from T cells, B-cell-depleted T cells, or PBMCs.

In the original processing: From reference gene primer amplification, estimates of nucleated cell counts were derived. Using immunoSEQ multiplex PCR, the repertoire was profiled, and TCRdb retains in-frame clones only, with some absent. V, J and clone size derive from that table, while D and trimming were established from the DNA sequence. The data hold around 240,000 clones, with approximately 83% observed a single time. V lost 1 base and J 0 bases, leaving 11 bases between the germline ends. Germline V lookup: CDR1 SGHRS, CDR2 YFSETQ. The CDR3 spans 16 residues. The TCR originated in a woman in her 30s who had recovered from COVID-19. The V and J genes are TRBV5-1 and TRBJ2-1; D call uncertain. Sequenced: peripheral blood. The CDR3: CASSLPTMSSYNEQFF. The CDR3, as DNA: TGCGCCAGCAGCTTGCCTACGATGAGCTCCTACAATGAGCAGTTCTTC. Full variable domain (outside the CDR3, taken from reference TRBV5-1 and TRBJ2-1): KAGVTQTPRYLIKTRGQQVTLSCSPISGHRSVSWYQQTPGQGLQFLFEYFSETQRNKGNFPGRFSGRQFSNSRSEMNVSTLELGDSALYLCASSLPTMSSYNEQFFGPGTRLTVL.